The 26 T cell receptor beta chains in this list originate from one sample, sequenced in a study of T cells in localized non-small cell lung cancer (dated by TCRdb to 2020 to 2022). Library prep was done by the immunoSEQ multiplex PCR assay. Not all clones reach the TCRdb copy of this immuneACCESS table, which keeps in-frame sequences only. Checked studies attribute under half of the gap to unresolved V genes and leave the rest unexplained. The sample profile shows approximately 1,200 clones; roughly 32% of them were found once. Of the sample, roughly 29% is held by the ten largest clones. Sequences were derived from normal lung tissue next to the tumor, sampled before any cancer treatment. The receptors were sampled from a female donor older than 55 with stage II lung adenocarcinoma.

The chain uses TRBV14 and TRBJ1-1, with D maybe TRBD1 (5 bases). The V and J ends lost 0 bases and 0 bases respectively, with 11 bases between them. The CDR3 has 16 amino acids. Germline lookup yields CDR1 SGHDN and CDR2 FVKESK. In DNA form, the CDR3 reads TGTGCCAGCAGCCAAGATAGGGGAAACATGAACACTGAAGCTTTCTTT. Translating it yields CASSQDRGNMNTEAFF.

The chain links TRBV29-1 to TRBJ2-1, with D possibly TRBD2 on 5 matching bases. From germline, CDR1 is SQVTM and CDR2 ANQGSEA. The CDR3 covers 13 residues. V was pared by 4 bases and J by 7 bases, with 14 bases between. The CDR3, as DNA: TGCAGCGTTGCGAGGGAGTTAGGTAATGAGCAGTTCTTC. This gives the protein CSVARELGNEQFF.

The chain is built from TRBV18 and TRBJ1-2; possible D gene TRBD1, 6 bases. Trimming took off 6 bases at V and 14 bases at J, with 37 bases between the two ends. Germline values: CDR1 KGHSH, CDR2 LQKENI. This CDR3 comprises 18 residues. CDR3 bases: TGTGCCAGCTCCCCCCCAACTGGGGGCTTGGAACCGGCGGTTATGGAGACCTTC. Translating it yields CASSPPTGGLEPAVMETF.

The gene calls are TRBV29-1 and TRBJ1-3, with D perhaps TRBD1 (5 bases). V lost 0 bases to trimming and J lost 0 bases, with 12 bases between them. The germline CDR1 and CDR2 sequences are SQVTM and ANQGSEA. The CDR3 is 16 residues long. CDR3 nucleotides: TGCAGCGTTGAAGATTGGGACGGCATCTCTGGAAACACCATATATTTT. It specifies CSVEDWDGISGNTIYF.

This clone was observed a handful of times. The CDR3 is CASSHRGSSYEQYF. The CDR3, as DNA: TGTGCCAGCAGCCACAGGGGGAGCTCCTACGAGCAGTACTTC. The V gene is TRBV6-8, the J gene TRBJ2-7, with 8 bases lining up with TRBD1. Germline lookup yields CDR1 MNHGY and CDR2 SAAAGT. CDR3 length equals 14 residues. J gave up 0 bases and V 6 bases, and 4 bases lay outside the gene matches.

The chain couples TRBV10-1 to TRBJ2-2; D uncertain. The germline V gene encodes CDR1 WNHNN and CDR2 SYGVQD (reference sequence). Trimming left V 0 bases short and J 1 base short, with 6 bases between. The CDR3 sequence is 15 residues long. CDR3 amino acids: CASSESSGNTGELFF. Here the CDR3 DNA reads TGCGCCAGCAGTGAGTCGTCGGGGAACACCGGGGAGCTGTTTTTT.

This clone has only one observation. The CDR3 spells CASSQGPNQPQHF. The CDR3 nucleotides are TGTGCCAGCAGCCAAGGCCCCAATCAGCCCCAGCATTTT. The V call is TRBV14, the J call TRBJ1-5; no definite D call. Germline V lookup: CDR1 SGHDN, CDR2 FVKESK. Trimming removed 1 base from V and 3 bases from J, with 4 bases in between. CDR3 length: 13 amino acids.

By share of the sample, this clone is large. The CDR3 nucleotides read TGTGCCAGCAGCGGCGGGGATTCTAGCACAGATACGCAGTATTTT. Protein product: CASSGGDSSTDTQYF. The chain uses TRBV6-8 and TRBJ2-3, with a possible D match to TRBD2 (6 bases). CDR3 length: 15 residues. Germline loops: CDR1 MNHGY, CDR2 SAAAGT. The ends were cut back, 6 bases at V and 0 bases at J, with 13 bases in the middle.

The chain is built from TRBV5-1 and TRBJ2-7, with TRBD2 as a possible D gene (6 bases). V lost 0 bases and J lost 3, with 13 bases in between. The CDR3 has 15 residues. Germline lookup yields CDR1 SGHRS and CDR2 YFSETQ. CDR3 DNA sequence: TGCGCCAGCAGCTTGGGACTAGGTCAAGACTACGAGCAGTACTTC. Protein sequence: CASSLGLGQDYEQYF.

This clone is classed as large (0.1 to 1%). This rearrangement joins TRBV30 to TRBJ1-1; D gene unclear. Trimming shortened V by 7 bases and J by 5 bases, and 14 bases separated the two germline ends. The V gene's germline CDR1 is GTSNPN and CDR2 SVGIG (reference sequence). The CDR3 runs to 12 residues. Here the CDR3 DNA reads TGTGCCTATAGCCTGGGAGGTACTGAAGCTTTCTTT. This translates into CAYSLGGTEAFF.

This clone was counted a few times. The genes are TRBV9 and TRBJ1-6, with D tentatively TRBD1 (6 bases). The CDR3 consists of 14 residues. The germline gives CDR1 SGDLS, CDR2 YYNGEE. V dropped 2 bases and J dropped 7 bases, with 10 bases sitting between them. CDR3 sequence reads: CASSVGAGNSPLHF. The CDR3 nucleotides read TGTGCCAGCAGCGTGGGGGCGGGGAATTCACCCCTCCACTTT.

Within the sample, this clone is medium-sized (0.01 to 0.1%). The CDR3 is CASSFEAGVWNTQYF. The CDR3 DNA follows: TGTGCCAGCAGCTTCGAAGCGGGGGTTTGGAATACGCAGTATTTT. The V gene is TRBV11-3, the J gene TRBJ2-3; 8 nucleotides agree with TRBD2. The germline gives CDR1 SGHNT, CDR2 YENEEA. V lost 3 bases to trimming and J lost 7 bases; unmatched junction nucleotides: 9. CDR3 size: 15 residues.

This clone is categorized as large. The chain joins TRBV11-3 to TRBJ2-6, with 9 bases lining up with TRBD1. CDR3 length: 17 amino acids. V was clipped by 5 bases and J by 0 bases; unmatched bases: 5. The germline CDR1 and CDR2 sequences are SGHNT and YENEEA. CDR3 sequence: CASSHQQGASGANVLTF. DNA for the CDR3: TGTGCCAGCAGCCACCAACAGGGGGCCTCTGGGGCCAACGTCCTGACTTTC.

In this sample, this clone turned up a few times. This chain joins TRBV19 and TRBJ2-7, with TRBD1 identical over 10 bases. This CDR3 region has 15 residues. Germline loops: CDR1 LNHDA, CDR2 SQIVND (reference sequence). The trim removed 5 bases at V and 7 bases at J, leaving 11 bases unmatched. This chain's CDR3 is CASSAPGQGRREQYF. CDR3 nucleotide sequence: TGTGCCAGTAGTGCCCCGGGACAGGGGCGAAGGGAGCAGTACTTC.

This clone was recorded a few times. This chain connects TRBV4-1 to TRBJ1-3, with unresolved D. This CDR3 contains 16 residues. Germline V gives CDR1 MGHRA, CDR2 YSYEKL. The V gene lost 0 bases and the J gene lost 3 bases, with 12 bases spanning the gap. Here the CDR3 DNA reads TGCGCCAGCAGCCAAGAACTCCGGCGTTATGGAAACACCATATATTTT. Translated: CASSQELRRYGNTIYF.

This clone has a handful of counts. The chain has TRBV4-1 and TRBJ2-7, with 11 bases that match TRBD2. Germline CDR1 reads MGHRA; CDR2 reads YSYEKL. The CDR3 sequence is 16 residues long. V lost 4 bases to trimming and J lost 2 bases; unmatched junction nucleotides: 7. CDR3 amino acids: CASSREPGLAAYEQYF. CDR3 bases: TGCGCCAGCAGCCGCGAACCGGGACTAGCGGCCTACGAGCAGTACTTC.

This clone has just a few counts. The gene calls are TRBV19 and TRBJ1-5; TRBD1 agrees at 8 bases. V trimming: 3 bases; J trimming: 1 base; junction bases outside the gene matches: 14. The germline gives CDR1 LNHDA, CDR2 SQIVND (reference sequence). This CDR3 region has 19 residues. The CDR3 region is CASSIDQTGAGGSNQPQHF. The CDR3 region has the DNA TGTGCCAGTAGTATTGATCAGACAGGGGCCGGGGGGAGCAATCAGCCCCAGCATTTT.

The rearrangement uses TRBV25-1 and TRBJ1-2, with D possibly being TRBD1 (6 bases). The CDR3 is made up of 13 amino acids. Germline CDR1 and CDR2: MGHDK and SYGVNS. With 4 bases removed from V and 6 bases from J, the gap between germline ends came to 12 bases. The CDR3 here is CASSGTGRHGYTF. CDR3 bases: TGTGCCAGCAGTGGAACAGGGCGCCATGGCTACACCTTC.

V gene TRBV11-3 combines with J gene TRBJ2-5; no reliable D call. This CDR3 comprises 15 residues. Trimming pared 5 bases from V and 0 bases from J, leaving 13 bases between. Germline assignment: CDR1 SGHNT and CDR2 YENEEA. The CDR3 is CASSPRHRYQETQYF. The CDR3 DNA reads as TGTGCCAGCAGCCCCCGACACCGGTACCAAGAGACCCAGTACTTC.

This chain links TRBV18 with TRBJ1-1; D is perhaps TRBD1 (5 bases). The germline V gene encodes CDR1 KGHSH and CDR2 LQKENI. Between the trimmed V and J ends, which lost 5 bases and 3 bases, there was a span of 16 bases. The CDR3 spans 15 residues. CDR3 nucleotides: TGTGCCAGCTCAGCCCGGGCAGGGATGGACACTGAAGCTTTCTTT. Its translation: CASSARAGMDTEAFF. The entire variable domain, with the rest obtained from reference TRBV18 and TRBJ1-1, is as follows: NAGVMQNPRHLVRRRGQEARLRCSPMKGHSHVYWYRQLPEEGLKFMVYLQKENIIDESGMPKERFSAEFPKEGPSILRIQQVVRGDSAAYFCASSARAGMDTEAFFGQGTRLTVV.

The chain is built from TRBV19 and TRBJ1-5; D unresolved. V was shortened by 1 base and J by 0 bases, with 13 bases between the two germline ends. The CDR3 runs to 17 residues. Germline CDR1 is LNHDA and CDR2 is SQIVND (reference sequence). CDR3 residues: CASSIVPIGVSNQPQHF. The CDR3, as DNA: TGTGCCAGTAGTATAGTCCCCATCGGGGTTAGCAATCAGCCCCAGCATTTT.

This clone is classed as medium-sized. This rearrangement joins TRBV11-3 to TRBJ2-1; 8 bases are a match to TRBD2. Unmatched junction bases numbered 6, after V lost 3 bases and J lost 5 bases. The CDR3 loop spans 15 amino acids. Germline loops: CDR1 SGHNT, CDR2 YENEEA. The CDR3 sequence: CASSLNPAGDNEQFF. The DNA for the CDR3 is TGTGCCAGCAGCTTGAATCCAGCGGGAGACAATGAGCAGTTCTTC.

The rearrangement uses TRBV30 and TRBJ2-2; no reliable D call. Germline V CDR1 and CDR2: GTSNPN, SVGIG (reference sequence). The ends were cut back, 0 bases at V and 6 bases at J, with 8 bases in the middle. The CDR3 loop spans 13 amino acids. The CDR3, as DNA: TGTGCCTGGAGTGTGACGGGTGCCGGGGAGCTGTTTTTT. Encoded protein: CAWSVTGAGELFF.

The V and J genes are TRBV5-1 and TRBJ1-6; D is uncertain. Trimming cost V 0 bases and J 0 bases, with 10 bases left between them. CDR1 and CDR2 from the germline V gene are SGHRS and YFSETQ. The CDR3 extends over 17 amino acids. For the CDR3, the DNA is TGCGCCAGCAGCTTGGAAGAACAGAGCTCCTATAATTCACCCCTCCACTTT. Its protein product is CASSLEEQSSYNSPLHF.

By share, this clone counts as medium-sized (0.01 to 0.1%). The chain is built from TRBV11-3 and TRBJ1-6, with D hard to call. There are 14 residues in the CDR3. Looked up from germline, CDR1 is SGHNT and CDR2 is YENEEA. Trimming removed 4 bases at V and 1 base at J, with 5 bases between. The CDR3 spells CASSWKSYNSPLHF. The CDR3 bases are TGTGCCAGCAGCTGGAAGTCCTATAATTCACCCCTCCACTTT.

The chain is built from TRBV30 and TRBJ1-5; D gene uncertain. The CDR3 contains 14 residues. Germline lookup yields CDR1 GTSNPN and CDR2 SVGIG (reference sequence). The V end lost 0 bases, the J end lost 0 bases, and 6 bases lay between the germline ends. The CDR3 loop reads CAWSVINSNQPQHF. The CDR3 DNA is TGTGCCTGGAGTGTGATTAATAGCAATCAGCCCCAGCATTTT.